Below, one T cell receptor (beta chain) is given with its context. Its specificity is not known. This sample stems from a study of identical twins. Study outcomes and limitations: Twin-shared out-of-frame alpha sequences were enriched for low generation probability. Twins' surplus sharing was weaker for beta out-of-frame sequences. Invariant cells of the MAIT and iNKT types might have partly distorted the zero-insertion analyses. Cord blood beta clonotypes present at high abundance carried fewer insertions; no such pattern appeared in memory repertoires.

TCRdb analysed the 5' RACE reads with MiXCR anew, one entry per CDR3 protein. In the table there are under 900,000 distinct CDR3 sequences, around an eighth of which are singletons. V was clipped by 5 bases and J by 3 bases, with 21 bases between them. The CDR3 has 17 amino acids. Germline V lookup: CDR1 SGHAT, CDR2 FQNNGV. These data were likewise used in another study, on yellow fever vaccine responses in identical twins.

The J gene is TRBJ2-3, the V gene TRBV11-2; no reliable D call. The TCR originated in a woman between 18 and 29 years old in good health. Material: PBMCs. CDR3 sequence: CASSPQTPTSQTDTQYF. The CDR3 DNA sequence: TGTGCCAGCAGCCCCCAAACTCCGACTTCGCAGACAGATACGCAGTATTTT.